This T cell receptor (beta chain) was identified during a study of shared clonotypes between healthy human individuals. Study-level points and caveats: Only a few donors were included, so the genetic and exposure-history diversity represented was limited. The researchers took only blood, and tissue repertoires probably look different. Clonotypes shared by all four donors outscored non-shared clonotypes in generation probability.

Original processing methods: ImmunoSEQ supplied junction-only sequences lacking quality scores, so filtering was different. This table comes from immunoSEQ multiplex PCR, and its TCRdb copy is limited to in-frame clones, with some not included. V, J and clone size are those of that table, while D and trimming were read from the DNA. The profile shows around 990,000 clones, about 72% of them singletons. For this clone: Its antigen remains unidentified.

The receptor was isolated from a man between 18 and 29 years old in good health. Some clones in this sample may be carry-over from other donors' samples. The sequencing input was memory CD4+ T cells from PBMCs. Documented subset: CD45RA-negative fraction.

Written as DNA, the CDR3 is TGCGCCAGCAGCTTGGACTTCGGGGATACCGGGGAGCTGTTTTTT. Residues: CASSLDFGDTGELFF. V and J are TRBV5-1 and TRBJ2-2; D possibly corresponds to TRBD2 (5 bases). The ends were cut back, 0 bases at V and 5 bases at J, with 11 bases in the middle. Germline V gene sequence: CDR1 SGHRS, CDR2 YFSETQ. CDR3 length: 15 residues.